The 30 T cell receptor beta chains below come from one sample, sequenced in a study of shared clonotypes between healthy human individuals. Assay used: immunoSEQ multiplex PCR; TCRdb lists only in-frame clones, some missing. The sample has roughly 2,300,000 clones; roughly 92% are singletons. Material: naive CD4+ T cells from PBMCs. The subset denotes: CD45RA+ positively selected. The receptors come from a man in his late teens or twenties in good health. Some clones in this sample may be carry-over from other donors' samples.

This chain uses TRBV10-3 with TRBJ1-4, with TRBD1 identical over 8 bases. CDR1 and CDR2 (germline): ENHRY, SYGVKD. This CDR3 region has 14 residues. Germline trimming cut 7 bases from V and 1 base from J; bases unmatched to any gene: 2. Written as DNA, the CDR3 is TGTGCCATCAAACAGGGGGGAACTAATGAAAAACTGTTTTTT. Translation gives CAIKQGGTNEKLFF.

This chain joins TRBV29-1 and TRBJ1-2; 8 positions match TRBD1. There are 13 residues in the CDR3. V lost 3 bases, J lost 5 bases, and 5 bases stayed unmatched. CDR1 is SQVTM, CDR2 ANQGSEA, per germline. For the CDR3, the DNA is TGCAGCGTTGATCAGGGGGCAGGGTATGGCTACACCTTC. Protein product: CSVDQGAGYGYTF. The whole variable domain, filled in from reference TRBV29-1 and TRBJ1-2, reads SAVISQKPSRDICQRGTSLTIQCQVDSQVTMMFWYRQQPGQSLTLIATANQGSEATYESGFVIDKFPISRPNLTFSTLTVSNMSPEDSSIYLCSVDQGAGYGYTFGSGTRLTVV.

The rearrangement joins TRBV7-3 to TRBJ2-3; TRBD1 matches 8 bases. The CDR3 consists of 14 residues. V was clipped by 5 bases and J by 7 bases; unmatched bases: 8. Germline CDR1 and CDR2: SGHTA and FQGTGA. CDR3 loop: CASSPTYRGNTQYF. The CDR3 DNA follows: TGTGCCAGCAGCCCGACATACAGGGGGAATACGCAGTATTTT.

The rearrangement links TRBV30 to TRBJ1-1; 9 bases align to TRBD1. V gave up 0 bases and J gave up 6 bases; unmatched junction bases: 11. Germline assignment: CDR1 GTSNPN and CDR2 SVGIG (reference sequence). This CDR3 has 16 amino acids. DNA of the CDR3: TGTGCCTGGAGTGTAAGTGTCGGGACAGGGCTTCCTGAAGCTTTCTTT. It encodes CAWSVSVGTGLPEAFF. The entire variable domain, with the rest obtained from reference TRBV30 and TRBJ1-1, is as follows: SQTIHQWPATLVQPVGSPLSLECTVEGTSNPNLYWYRQAAGRGLQLLFYSVGIGQISSEVPQNLSASRPQDRQFILSSKKLLLSDSGFYLCAWSVSVGTGLPEAFFGQGTRLTVV.

The chain employs TRBV7-3 and TRBJ2-2, with D possibly being TRBD2 (5 bases). The CDR3 totals 14 residues. CDR1 and CDR2 (germline): SGHTA, FQGTGA. The V gene lost 2 bases and the J gene lost 6 bases, with 10 bases spanning the gap. CDR3 bases: TGTGCCAGCAGCTTATTTGAGGGCCCCGGGGAGCTGTTTTTT. It specifies CASSLFEGPGELFF.

This clone was detected only once. This rearrangement joins TRBV6-1 to TRBJ2-1; D is ambiguous. Germline values: CDR1 MNHNS, CDR2 SASEGT. V lost 2 bases and J lost 0, with 11 bases in between. This CDR3 spans 16 amino acids. DNA of the CDR3: TGTGCCAGCAGTGAAAAACGTACACCCTCCTACAATGAGCAGTTCTTC. It codes for CASSEKRTPSYNEQFF.

V usage is TRBV11-3 and J usage is TRBJ2-7; D call uncertain. CDR1 is SGHNT and CDR2 is YENEEA in the germline V gene. V was pared by 5 bases and J by 6 bases, with 11 bases between. This CDR3 has 12 residues. The CDR3 loop is CASSTTLGEQYF. CDR3 nucleotides: TGTGCCAGCAGCACAACCCTGGGCGAGCAGTACTTC.

The chain links TRBV2 to TRBJ1-2; 7 nucleotides line up with TRBD1. Germline CDR1 SNHLY, CDR2 FYNNEI. V trimming: 4 bases; J trimming: 0 bases; junction bases outside the gene matches: 5. This CDR3 is built from 15 residues. The CDR3 reads CASSGGQESNYGYTF. The CDR3 DNA is TGTGCCAGCAGTGGTGGACAGGAATCTAACTATGGCTACACCTTC.

The chain has TRBV9 and TRBJ2-5; D gene unclear. V lost 0 bases and J 5 bases, leaving 11 bases between the germline ends. Germline CDR1 is SGDLS and CDR2 is YYNGEE. The CDR3 is 14 residues long. The DNA of the CDR3 is TGTGCCAGCAGCGTAGTAAGTACCGGGGAGACCCAGTACTTC. This gives the protein CASSVVSTGETQYF.

CDR3 sequence (DNA): TGTGCCAGTAGTACCGGGGACAGGATTAACACCATATATTTT. Its translation is CASSTGDRINTIYF. The chain links TRBV19 to TRBJ1-3; 8 positions match TRBD1. CDR1 and CDR2 (germline): LNHDA, SQIVND (reference sequence). With 4 bases clipped from V and 7 bases from J, the junction kept 6 bases outside the gene matches. This CDR3 is built from 14 residues.

The rearrangement uses TRBV2 and TRBJ1-4; the match to TRBD1 covers 7 bases. Germline V lookup: CDR1 SNHLY, CDR2 FYNNEI. Trimming cost V 7 bases and J 4 bases; bases outside gene matches: 12. The CDR3 is 16 residues long. The CDR3 reads CASNSRARDSNEKLFF. CDR3 nucleotides: TGTGCCAGCAACTCACGTGCCCGGGACAGTAATGAAAAACTGTTTTTT.

This chain uses TRBV10-1 with TRBJ2-7; TRBD1 matches at 9 bases. CDR3 length: 15 amino acids. Germline CDR1 reads WNHNN; CDR2 reads SYGVQD (reference sequence). J was trimmed by 2 bases and V by 4 bases; bases with no gene match: 6. This CDR3 is CASSAPDRGPYEQYF. The CDR3 nucleotides read TGCGCCAGCAGTGCCCCGGACAGGGGTCCCTACGAGCAGTACTTC.

Details on this clone: The same CDR3 is also encoded by other DNA sequences in this sample. V gene TRBV30 combines with J gene TRBJ1-1; no definite D call. V dropped 3 bases and J dropped 5 bases, with 10 bases sitting between them. The CDR3 has 12 amino acids. In germline, CDR1 is GTSNPN, CDR2 SVGIG (reference sequence). CDR3 sequence: CAWSLSGTEAFF. CDR3 in DNA: TGTGCCTGGAGCCTCTCCGGGACTGAAGCTTTCTTT.

This clone has only one observation. The chain employs TRBV29-1 and TRBJ2-7; 9 bases are a match to TRBD1. Germline loops: CDR1 SQVTM, CDR2 ANQGSEA. The ends lost 6 bases at V and 6 bases at J; junction bases unmatched: 21. The CDR3 has 17 residues. CDR3 protein: CSVDDRGFGGAGVEQYF. DNA for the CDR3: TGCAGCGTGGATGACAGGGGGTTCGGCGGAGCCGGGGTCGAGCAGTACTTC.

This sequence joins TRBV11-2 and TRBJ2-2; TRBD2 agrees at 12 bases. This CDR3 region has 16 residues. The V gene end was trimmed by 4 bases and the J gene end by 3 bases; junction bases not matched to a gene: 3. The germline CDR1 and CDR2 sequences are SGHAT and FQNNGV. The CDR3 DNA follows: TGTGCCAGCAGCTCGACTAGCGGGGGTTACACCGGGGAGCTGTTTTTT. This translates into CASSSTSGGYTGELFF.

The chain employs TRBV30 and TRBJ2-4; D gene ambiguous. The CDR3 is 13 amino acids. The V and J ends lost 0 bases and 9 bases respectively, with 12 bases between them. Germline assignment: CDR1 GTSNPN and CDR2 SVGIG (reference sequence). In DNA form, the CDR3 reads TGTGCCTGGAGTGTTAGAGGATCAGGCATTCAGTACTTC. Protein sequence: CAWSVRGSGIQYF.

This clone was detected once. V and J are TRBV15 and TRBJ1-2; possible D gene TRBD1, 6 bases. The CDR3 contains 14 residues. Trimming shortened V by 1 base and J by 9 bases, and 15 bases separated the two germline ends. Germline V gene lookup returns CDR1 LNHNV and CDR2 YYDKDF (reference sequence). CDR3 in amino acids: CATSRGGTRMSYTF. The CDR3 coding sequence is TGTGCCACCAGCAGAGGCGGGACAAGGATGAGCTACACCTTC.

This chain joins TRBV4-1 and TRBJ1-4, with TRBD1 matching over 9 bases. Germline V gives CDR1 MGHRA, CDR2 YSYEKL. Trimming removed 0 bases from V and 5 bases from J; junction bases left unmatched: 4. This CDR3 contains 16 residues. The CDR3 sequence is CASSQDPGQGNEKLFF. In nucleotides, the CDR3 is TGCGCCAGCAGCCAAGATCCAGGACAGGGGAATGAAAAACTGTTTTTT.

This chain connects TRBV6-5 to TRBJ2-1; D is unresolved. The CDR3 is 11 amino acids. Germline loops: CDR1 MNHEY, CDR2 SVGAGI. V dropped 5 bases and J dropped 10 bases, with 9 bases sitting between them. The CDR3 protein is CASSTPREQFF. The CDR3 DNA reads as TGTGCCAGCAGTACCCCCAGGGAGCAGTTCTTC.

This rearrangement joins TRBV9 to TRBJ2-1; D unclear. Per the germline V gene, CDR1 is SGDLS and CDR2 is YYNGEE. The V gene lost 0 bases and the J gene lost 8 bases, with 6 bases spanning the gap. The CDR3 sequence is 12 residues long. The CDR3 protein is CASSVGVYEQFF. The CDR3 DNA follows: TGTGCCAGCAGCGTAGGGGTATATGAGCAGTTCTTC. Using reference TRBV9 and TRBJ2-1 for the parts outside the CDR3, the full variable domain is DSGVTQTPKHLITATGQRVTLRCSPRSGDLSVYWYQQSLDQGLQFLIQYYNGEERAKGNILERFSAQQFPDLHSELNLSSLELGDSALYFCASSVGVYEQFFGPGTRLTVL.

V gene TRBV5-6 combines with J gene TRBJ2-7, with unresolved D. Looked up from germline, CDR1 is SGHDT and CDR2 is YYEEEE. The germline V and J ends were trimmed by 1 base and 3 bases, with 8 bases remaining between them. This CDR3 has 13 residues. Here the CDR3 reads CASSLQDLYEQYF. The CDR3 nucleotides read TGTGCCAGCAGCTTGCAGGACCTCTACGAGCAGTACTTC.

V and J are TRBV18 and TRBJ2-7; D could derive from TRBD1 or TRBD2 (5 bases each). Germline values: CDR1 KGHSH, CDR2 LQKENI. With 4 bases removed from V and 0 bases from J, the gap between germline ends came to 10 bases. The CDR3 has 14 amino acids. The CDR3: CASSQGRSSYEQYF. CDR3 coding DNA: TGTGCCAGCTCACAGGGACGTAGCTCCTACGAGCAGTACTTC.

The V gene is TRBV19, the J gene TRBJ1-2; 8 bases line up with TRBD1. This CDR3 is built from 18 residues. V trimming: 5 bases; J trimming: 2 bases; junction bases outside the gene matches: 16. In germline, CDR1 is LNHDA, CDR2 SQIVND (reference sequence). The CDR3 region has the DNA TGTGCCAGTAGTGCCCGTCAGGGGGCCCTGCCGGAAAACTATGGCTACACCTTC. Residues: CASSARQGALPENYGYTF.

The V call is TRBV29-1, the J call TRBJ2-7; TRBD1 matches at 8 bases. Losses at the gene ends were 7 bases for V and 5 bases for J; bases not matched to a gene: 25. CDR1 SQVTM and CDR2 ANQGSEA come from the germline V gene. The CDR3 is made up of 18 amino acids. CDR3 bases: TGCAGCGCAATGCGGGGATTACGACAGGGGTCGTCGGGGAACGAGCAGTACTTC. Its protein is CSAMRGLRQGSSGNEQYF.

In the case of this clone: Within the sample, other DNA sequences also encode this same CDR3. The chain carries TRBV28 and TRBJ1-2; D may be TRBD1 (5 bases). The germline V gene encodes CDR1 MDHEN and CDR2 SYDVKM. This CDR3 is 15 amino acids long. With 6 bases removed from V and 2 bases from J, the gap between germline ends came to 16 bases. This CDR3 reads CASSPTGTLNYGYTF. As DNA, the CDR3 is TGTGCCAGCAGCCCGACCGGGACGCTAAACTATGGCTACACCTTC.

Comment on this clone: It is unclear where the CDR3 begins or ends on the DNA, so no DNA is shown, and the CDR3 is as TCRdb lists it. The genes are TRBV12-2 and TRBJ2-1; the D segment call TRBD2 is taken from the table without a DNA check. TRBV12-2 is described as a pseudogene. The CDR3 spans 18 amino acids, including both terminal residues. Here the CDR3 reads CASRLVGSGSVSYNEQFF.

J is TRBJ1-5 and V is TRBV6-5; the D is unclear. Trimming took off 5 bases at V and 0 bases at J, with 11 bases between the two ends. The CDR3 runs to 15 residues. Germline V gene data show CDR1 as MNHEY and CDR2 as SVGAGI. The CDR3 loop is CASSRRPLSNQPQHF. The CDR3 nucleotides are TGTGCCAGCAGTCGCCGACCCCTTAGCAATCAGCCCCAGCATTTT.

The chain carries TRBV9 and TRBJ2-5; 8 nucleotides align to TRBD2. The ends lost 6 bases at V and 5 bases at J; junction bases unmatched: 6. Germline values: CDR1 SGDLS, CDR2 YYNGEE. The length of the CDR3 is 13 residues. CDR3 amino acids: CASNGAGEETQYF. The CDR3 coding sequence is TGTGCCAGCAATGGAGCGGGAGAGGAGACCCAGTACTTC.

The V call is TRBV4-2, the J call TRBJ2-2; TRBD2 matches at 8 bases. V shed 4 bases, J shed 2 bases, and the junction held 12 bases outside the gene matches. Germline V gene data show CDR1 as LGHNA and CDR2 as YNFKEQ. This CDR3 has 18 amino acids. The CDR3 loop reads CASSPISAGGSNTGELFF. CDR3 nucleotide sequence: TGTGCCAGCAGCCCCATATCGGCGGGAGGTTCCAACACCGGGGAGCTGTTTTTT.

A remark on this clone: Other DNA variants within this sample encode the same CDR3. The gene calls are TRBV30 and TRBJ2-2; D is unclear. The ends were cut back, 2 bases at V and 6 bases at J, with 4 bases in the middle. This CDR3 has 11 residues. From germline, CDR1 is GTSNPN and CDR2 SVGIG (reference sequence). The CDR3 DNA sequence: TGTGCCTGGAGTCTATCCGGGGAGCTGTTTTTT. Protein: CAWSLSGELFF.